This is a list of T cell receptor beta chains from one sample in a study of CD8+CD57+ T cells in acquired aplastic anemia. TCRdb ran MiXCR on the reads and lists one entry per CDR3 protein. The sample consists of roughly 280,000 distinct CDR3 sequences, 56% of them appearing once. The sequenced material came from sorted CD4+, CD8+, or CD8+CD57+ T cells (not recorded which) from PBMCs. The receptors originated from a human donor with aplastic anemia. CDR3s include the opening cysteine and the closing phenylalanine or tryptophan. Each record gives: D gene, J gene, clone size, V gene, CDR3 DNA, CDR3 protein. D genes are given only for firm matches. Where a row states a size, it is once, few, many or the class of an expanded clone; other rows omit it.

>TRBD1|TRBJ1-3|-|TRBV5-1
TGTGCCAGCAGCGCCAGACAGGGCTCTGGAAACACCATATATTTT
CASSARQGSGNTIYF
>-|TRBJ1-6|-|TRBV2
TGTGCCAGCCGTGCGAGTCATAGCAATCAGCCCCTCCACTTT
CASRASHSNQPLHF
>-|TRBJ1-1|-|TRBV19
TGTGCCAGTAGTATGTCTGCTGAAGCTTTCTTT
CASSMSAEAFF
>-|TRBJ2-2|-|TRBV24-1
TGTGCCACCAGTGATCCCTTCTACGGGGAGCTGTTTTTT
CATSDPFYGELFF
>-|TRBJ1-1|-|TRBV24-1
TGTGCCACCAGTGATTTCAACACTGAAGCTTTCTTT
CATSDFNTEAFF
>TRBD1|TRBJ2-7|-|TRBV7-2
TGTGCCAGCAGCCCTGGTCCTGGGACAGGGAACTACGAGCAGTACTTC
CASSPGPGTGNYEQYF
>-|TRBJ2-1|few|TRBV24-1
TGTGCCACCAGTTTATCAGGAGAGCAGTTCTTC
CATSLSGEQFF
>-|TRBJ1-2|-|TRBV2
TGTGCCAGCAGTTTATCAAGGGGCACAGGCTATGGCTACACCTTC
CASSLSRGTGYGYTF
>TRBD1|TRBJ1-2|-|TRBV7-3
TGTGCCAGCAGCTTAACGGGACAGAACTATGGCTACACCTTC
CASSLTGQNYGYTF
>-|TRBJ2-7|-|TRBV19
TGTGCCAGTAGTATGCGAGCGGAATACGAGCAGTACTTC
CASSMRAEYEQYF
>-|TRBJ1-2|-|TRBV5-1
TGCGCCAGCAGCATTGGGTCAGGCTACACCTTC
CASSIGSGYTF
>-|TRBJ2-3|-|TRBV20-1
TGCAGTGCTAGCCAGGGGAGTGGAAATACGCAGTATTTT
CSASQGSGNTQYF
>-|TRBJ1-2|-|TRBV14
TGTGCCAGCAGCCAAGTAGCCTTTCTACATGGCTACACCTTC
CASSQVAFLHGYTF
>-|TRBJ1-6|-|TRBV10-3
TGTGCCAGCAGTGGACCCGGGGGAAGTCGAACCTATAATTCACCCCTCCACTTT
CASSGPGGSRTYNSPLHF
>TRBD2|TRBJ2-3|-|TRBV18
TGTGCCAGCTCATCCGGTCTAGCGGGAGTTTACACGCAGTATTTT
CASSSGLAGVYTQYF